This record covers a single T cell receptor beta chain. V trimming: 6 bases; J trimming: 5 bases; junction bases outside the gene matches: 7. CDR1 SNHLY and CDR2 FYNNEI come from the germline V gene. The CDR3 contains 15 residues. Study processing details: Amplification of reference gene primers was used by the study to estimate nucleated cell counts. Sequencing was performed with immunoSEQ multiplex PCR; in TCRdb, only in-frame clones are kept and a portion is missing. Clone size and V and J calls were adopted from that table, with D and trimming inferred from the DNA. The data contain 200,000 to 250,000 clones, about 80% of them seen just once; the ten biggest clones take up 3% to 3.5%. This specimen comes from a study of blood T cell repertoires in COVID-19. Looking at the study overall: COVID-19 samples from acute and convalescent phases originated in the United States, Italy and Spain. In each case, the material was cDNA or gDNA derived from T cells, B-cell-depleted T cells, or PBMCs.

The sequenced material came from peripheral blood. The chain couples TRBV2 to TRBJ2-7, with 13 bases fitting TRBD2. The TCR was taken from a woman under 40 who had recovered from COVID-19. CDR3 in amino acids: CASRLGLAGENEQYF. The CDR3 region has the DNA TGTGCCAGCAGGCTCGGACTAGCGGGAGAGAACGAGCAGTACTTC.